This TCR beta chain was retrieved from a study of T cell responses to AZD1222 COVID-19 vaccine. This CDR3 has 17 amino acids. Unmatched junction bases numbered 9, after V lost 6 bases and J lost 5 bases. Germline V gives CDR1 LNHDA, CDR2 SQIVND (reference sequence). Clones were read by immunoSEQ multiplex PCR, and TCRdb kept only the in-frame ones, dropping some. The sample comprises 80,000 to 100,000 clones, 70% to 90% of which are singletons, and 12% rests with the top ten. The specimen was peripheral blood, collected 28 days after the second AZD1222 dose. The gene calls are TRBV19 and TRBJ2-5; TRBD2 aligns across 16 bases. This sequence originates from an adult who received the AZD1222 COVID-19 vaccine. The CDR3 here is CASRGKGLAGGYETQYF. Here the CDR3 DNA reads TGTGCCAGTAGGGGAAAGGGACTAGCGGGGGGGTATGAGACCCAGTACTTC.